This T cell receptor (beta chain) is drawn from a study of blood T cell repertoires in COVID-19. CDR1 is SGHAT and CDR2 is FQNNGV in the germline V gene. This CDR3 contains 15 residues. V was trimmed by 5 bases and J by 9 bases, leaving 17 bases between them. The data were produced by immunoSEQ multiplex PCR, yet TCRdb's version contains in-frame clones alone and is incomplete. The sample lists about 76,000 clones, over 75% occurring once. This clone was observed once. The rearrangement links TRBV11-2 to TRBJ1-6; D perhaps matches TRBD1 (6 bases). The sequenced sample was peripheral blood. This clonotype was sampled from a man in his fifties or sixties with active COVID-19. The CDR3 region is CASSRYQGRPSPLHF. CDR3 DNA: TGTGCCAGCAGCCGATATCAGGGGCGGCCTTCACCCCTCCACTTT.